The source of this TCR beta chain is a study of blood T cell repertoires in COVID-19. On the study more broadly: Specimens from acute and convalescent COVID-19 originated in the United States, Italy and Spain.

Methods used by the authors: Reference gene primer amplification yielded estimated nucleated cell counts. TCRdb's table, derived via immunoSEQ multiplex PCR, lists solely in-frame clones and lacks some. D and trimming come from the DNA, and the V and J calls and clone size come from that table. The sample consists of about 500,000 clones, roughly 87% of them appearing once. The V and J ends lost 0 bases and 2 bases respectively, with 8 bases between them. Germline lookup yields CDR1 SGDLS and CDR2 YYNGEE. There are 14 residues in the CDR3. This clone was recorded a few times. V usage is TRBV9 and J usage is TRBJ1-1; no clear D gene. The clonotype originates from a young man with COVID-19, enrolled during active disease. The sample taken for sequencing was peripheral blood. CDR3 in DNA: TGTGCCAGCAGCGTAGAGCGATTCAACACTGAAGCTTTCTTT. Its protein is CASSVERFNTEAFF.